The 19 T cell receptor beta chains listed next were all sequenced from one sample in a study of T cell responses to AZD1222 COVID-19 vaccine. Clones were sequenced by immunoSEQ multiplex PCR, and TCRdb holds only the in-frame ones, with some missing. The sample holds 35,000 to 50,000 clones, around four fifths seen once. Specimen: peripheral blood, collected 28 days after the second dose of the MenACWY control vaccine. Receptors were obtained from an adult who received the MenACWY meningococcal vaccine as a control.

Sample share makes this clone medium-sized. The chain uses TRBV3-1 (or the pseudogene TRBV3-2) and TRBJ1-1, with D tentatively TRBD1 (6 bases). The CDR3 runs 15 residues. V dropped 3 bases and J dropped 4 bases, with 15 bases sitting between them. Per germline, CDR1 LGHDT and CDR2 YNNKEL (reference sequence). The CDR3 DNA reads as TGTGCCAGCAGCCATGTGGGGGGGCGAGGCACTGAAGCTTTCTTT. Protein: CASSHVGGRGTEAFF.

The J gene is TRBJ1-4, the V gene TRBV2; 8 nucleotides align to TRBD1. Germline CDR1 SNHLY, CDR2 FYNNEI. Trimming at V came to 5 bases and at J to 8 bases, leaving 13 bases not matched to a gene. This CDR3 spans 16 amino acids. The CDR3 loop reads CASSRMDRAVREKLFF. The CDR3 bases are TGTGCCAGCAGTCGGATGGACAGGGCGGTTAGGGAAAAACTGTTTTTT.

The J gene is TRBJ1-1, the V gene TRBV12-3 or TRBV12-4; the D is unclear. Between the trimmed V and J ends, which lost 6 bases and 7 bases, there was a span of 12 bases. The CDR3 has 12 amino acids. The CDR3 here is CASSFPSGEAFF. The CDR3 DNA sequence: TGTGCCAGCAGCTTCCCCAGTGGTGAAGCTTTCTTT.

There are a few counts of this clone. The V gene is TRBV7-8, the J gene TRBJ2-1, with 7 bases lining up with TRBD1. The germline V gene encodes CDR1 SGHVS and CDR2 FQNEAQ. V was clipped by 5 bases and J by 0 bases; unmatched bases: 7. CDR3 size: 16 residues. The CDR3 spells CASSPQAGGSYNEQFF. In DNA form, the CDR3 reads TGTGCCAGCAGCCCCCAGGCAGGGGGCTCCTACAATGAGCAGTTCTTC.

V gene TRBV5-4 combines with J gene TRBJ1-4, with TRBD1 identical over 8 bases. Germline trimming cut 4 bases from V and 8 bases from J; bases unmatched to any gene: 4. This CDR3 has 13 amino acids. Germline assignment: CDR1 SGHNT and CDR2 YYREEE (reference sequence). The CDR3 region is CASSLDRDEKLFF. In DNA form, the CDR3 reads TGTGCCAGCAGCCTGGACAGGGACGAAAAACTGTTTTTT. Together with reference TRBV5-4 and TRBJ1-4, the CDR3 gives the full variable domain: ETGVTQSPTHLIKTRGQQVTLRCSSQSGHNTVSWYQQALGQGPQFIFQYYREEENGRGNFPPRFSGLQFPNYSSELNVNALELDDSALYLCASSLDRDEKLFFGSGTQLSVL.

The chain is built from TRBV15 and TRBJ1-3, with no clear D. Trimming took 0 bases from V and 15 from J, leaving 9 bases between them. The V gene's germline CDR1 is LNHNV and CDR2 YYDKDF (reference sequence). There are 11 residues in the CDR3. CDR3 in amino acids: CATSRDEATYF. CDR3 bases: TGTGCCACCAGCAGAGATGAGGCGACATATTTT.

This chain links TRBV12-3 or TRBV12-4 with TRBJ2-1; D is unclear. The CDR3 is 13 amino acids. Trimming cost V 7 bases and J 8 bases, with 15 bases left between them. As DNA, the CDR3 is TGTGCCAGCACCCCAAACGGGTTTGATGAGCAGTTCTTC. Its translation is CASTPNGFDEQFF.

V usage is TRBV5-4 and J usage is TRBJ2-3, with 8 bases aligning to TRBD2. This CDR3 is built from 15 residues. Losses at the gene ends were 4 bases for V and 0 bases for J; bases not matched to a gene: 4. CDR1 is SGHNT and CDR2 is YYREEE in the germline V gene (reference sequence). The CDR3 nucleotides read TGTGCCAGCAGCCGTAGCGGGGCTAGCACAGATACGCAGTATTTT. Protein product: CASSRSGASTDTQYF.

The chain employs TRBV4-2 and TRBJ2-7, with unresolved D. Germline V lookup: CDR1 LGHNA, CDR2 YNFKEQ. This CDR3 has 12 residues. V was cut by 0 bases and J by 7 bases, with 7 bases left in between. The CDR3: CASSQDRAEQYF. The CDR3 DNA is TGTGCCAGCAGCCAAGATCGGGCAGAGCAGTACTTC.

The chain combines TRBV5-1 with TRBJ1-6; D possibly corresponds to TRBD1 (5 bases). From germline, CDR1 is SGHRS and CDR2 YFSETQ. Trimming cost V 4 bases and J 6 bases, with 11 bases left between them. This CDR3 has 14 amino acids. The CDR3 spells CASSPGGSNSPLHF. The CDR3 DNA is TGCGCCAGCAGCCCGGGGGGTAGTAATTCACCCCTCCACTTT.

The chain employs TRBV2 and TRBJ1-5; D is uncertain. Trimming removed 1 base from V and 6 bases from J, with 10 bases in between. The germline V gene encodes CDR1 SNHLY and CDR2 FYNNEI. The CDR3 spans 14 residues. In DNA, the CDR3 is TGTGCCAGCAGTGAAGGGGGTTTGGGTCAGCCCCAGCATTTT. It codes for CASSEGGLGQPQHF.

This chain uses TRBV24-1 with TRBJ2-2; D not certain. V lost 5 bases, J lost 7 bases, and 4 bases lay in between. Germline V gives CDR1 KGHDR, CDR2 SFDVKD. This CDR3 is built from 11 residues. CDR3 sequence: CATSGLGELFF. CDR3 in DNA: TGTGCCACCAGTGGGCTCGGGGAGCTGTTTTTT.

The chain links TRBV5-1 to TRBJ2-3; possible D gene TRBD1, 5 bases. Trimming left V 3 bases short and J 2 bases short, with 13 bases between. This CDR3 spans 15 amino acids. The germline CDR1 and CDR2 sequences are SGHRS and YFSETQ. The CDR3 sequence is CASSSDNPLTDTQYF. CDR3 nucleotide sequence: TGCGCCAGCAGCTCGGACAACCCCCTCACAGATACGCAGTATTTT. Looking up the rest from reference TRBV5-1 and TRBJ2-3 gives the full variable domain: KAGVTQTPRYLIKTRGQQVTLSCSPISGHRSVSWYQQTPGQGLQFLFEYFSETQRNKGNFPGRFSGRQFSNSRSEMNVSTLELGDSALYLCASSSDNPLTDTQYFGPGTRLTVL.

The rearrangement links TRBV9 to TRBJ1-1; D gene uncertain. There are 14 residues in the CDR3. In germline, CDR1 is SGDLS, CDR2 YYNGEE. V lost 0 bases to trimming and J lost 1 base, with 7 bases between them. CDR3 loop: CASSVAETNTEAFF. CDR3 DNA sequence: TGTGCCAGCAGCGTAGCTGAGACGAACACTGAAGCTTTCTTT.

The rearrangement links TRBV18 to TRBJ1-2; perhaps TRBD1 as D (5 bases). V was cut by 2 bases and J by 2 bases, with 21 bases left in between. The CDR3 has 18 amino acids. Germline V lookup: CDR1 KGHSH, CDR2 LQKENI. Here the CDR3 reads CASSPISLPGAANYGYTF. Here the CDR3 DNA reads TGTGCCAGCTCACCAATCTCCCTTCCTGGGGCTGCGAACTATGGCTACACCTTC.

J is TRBJ2-5 and V is TRBV7-8; D remains unclear. The V gene's germline CDR1 is SGHVS and CDR2 FQNEAQ. Trimming shortened V by 4 bases and J by 0 bases, and 3 bases separated the two germline ends. The CDR3 runs to 12 residues. The CDR3 DNA is TGTGCCAGCAGCTGGGACCAAGAGACCCAGTACTTC. This sequence encodes CASSWDQETQYF.

The chain recombines TRBV7-8 with TRBJ1-6; 9 nucleotides line up with TRBD1. Losses at the gene ends were 0 bases for V and 5 bases for J; bases not matched to a gene: 5. The germline V gene encodes CDR1 SGHVS and CDR2 FQNEAQ. The CDR3 is made up of 17 amino acids. The CDR3 here is CASSLAQGTGNNSPLHF. For the CDR3, the DNA is TGTGCCAGCAGCTTAGCCCAGGGGACAGGGAATAATTCACCCCTCCACTTT.

The CDR3 spells CASSSPDRGSNTQYF. In DNA, the CDR3 is TGTGCCAGCAGCTCACCGGACAGGGGGAGTAATACGCAGTATTTT. This sequence joins TRBV7-2 and TRBJ2-3; TRBD1 matches 10 bases. The CDR3 runs to 15 residues. V lost 4 bases and J lost 7; bases outside the gene matches: 8. Germline-derived CDR1 and CDR2 are SGHTA and FQGNSA.

The V gene is TRBV28, the J gene TRBJ2-7; D uncertain. The CDR3 has 11 residues. Germline assignment: CDR1 MDHEN and CDR2 SYDVKM. V was pared by 2 bases and J by 2 bases, with 1 base between. CDR3 in DNA: TGTGCCAGCAGTTTACCCTACGAGCAGTACTTC. It encodes CASSLPYEQYF.